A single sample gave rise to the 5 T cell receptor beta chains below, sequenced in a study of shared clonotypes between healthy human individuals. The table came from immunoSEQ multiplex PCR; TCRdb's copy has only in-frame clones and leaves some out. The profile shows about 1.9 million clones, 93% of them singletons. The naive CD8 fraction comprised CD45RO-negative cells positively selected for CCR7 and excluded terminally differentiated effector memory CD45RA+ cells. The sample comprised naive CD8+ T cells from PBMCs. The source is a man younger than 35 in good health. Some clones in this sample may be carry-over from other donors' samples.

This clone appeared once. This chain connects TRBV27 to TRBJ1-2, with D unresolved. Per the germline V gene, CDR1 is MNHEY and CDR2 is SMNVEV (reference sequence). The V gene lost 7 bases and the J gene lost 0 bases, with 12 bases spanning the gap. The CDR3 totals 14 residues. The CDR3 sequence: CASKKLEANYGYTF. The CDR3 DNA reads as TGTGCCAGCAAAAAGTTAGAAGCTAACTATGGCTACACCTTC.

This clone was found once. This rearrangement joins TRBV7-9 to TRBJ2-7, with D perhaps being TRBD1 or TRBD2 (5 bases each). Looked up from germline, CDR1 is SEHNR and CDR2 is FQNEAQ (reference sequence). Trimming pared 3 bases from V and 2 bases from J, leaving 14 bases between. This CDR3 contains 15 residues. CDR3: CASSFVGEGPYEQYF. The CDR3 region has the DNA TGTGCCAGCAGCTTTGTGGGAGAGGGGCCCTACGAGCAGTACTTC. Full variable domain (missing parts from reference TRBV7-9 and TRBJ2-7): DTGVSQNPRHKITKRGQNVTFRCDPISEHNRLYWYRQTLGQGPEFLTYFQNEAQLEKSRLLSDRFSAERPKGSFSTLEIQRTEQGDSAMYLCASSFVGEGPYEQYFGPGTRLTVT.

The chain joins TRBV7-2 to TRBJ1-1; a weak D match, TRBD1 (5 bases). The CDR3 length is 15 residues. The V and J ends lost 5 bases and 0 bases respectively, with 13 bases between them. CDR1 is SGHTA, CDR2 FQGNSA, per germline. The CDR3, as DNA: TGTGCCAGCAGCCTCCCTGAGGGGATGAACACTGAAGCTTTCTTT. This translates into CASSLPEGMNTEAFF.

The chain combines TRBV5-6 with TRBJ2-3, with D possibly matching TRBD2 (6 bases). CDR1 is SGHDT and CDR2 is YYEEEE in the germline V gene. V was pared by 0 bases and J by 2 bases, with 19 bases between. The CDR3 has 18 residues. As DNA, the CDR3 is TGTGCCAGCAGCTTGGGGGAGGTTGTCCCGCCCCTCACAGATACGCAGTATTTT. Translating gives CASSLGEVVPPLTDTQYF.

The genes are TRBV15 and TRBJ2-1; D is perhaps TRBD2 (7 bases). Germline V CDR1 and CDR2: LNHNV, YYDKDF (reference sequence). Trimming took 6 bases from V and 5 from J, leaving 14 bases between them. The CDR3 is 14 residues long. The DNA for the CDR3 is TGTGCCACCAGGGGGGGGCATGCGGACAATGAGCAGTTCTTC. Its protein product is CATRGGHADNEQFF.